Listed below are T cell receptor beta chains from one sample, sequenced in a study of vaccination effects on CD4 cells after COVID-19. These receptors have no identified antigens. Some clones are missing from TCRdb's copy, which holds only in-frame ones; the method was immunoSEQ multiplex PCR. This sample has about 22,000 clones; under 85% occur once, and the top ten carry over 35%. The specimen was CD4+ T cells from PBMCs cultured with a peptide pool, collected before COVID-19 vaccination. Every receptor here comes from a human donor who had a prior SARS-CoV-2 infection. The CDR3 runs from the conserved cysteine through the conserved F or W. A D gene is named only where the DNA matches it firmly. Part of the rows lack a size; the others show once, few, many or a class for expanded clones.

abundance,d_gene,j_gene,v_gene,CDR3nt,CDR3aa
-,-,TRBJ1-1,TRBV21-1,TGTGCCAGCACCATCCCGGGACTAGGCTACATGAACACTGAAGCTTTCTTT,CASTIPGLGYMNTEAFF
-,-,TRBJ2-3,TRBV6-5,TGTGCCAGCAGTATCAAGCGATTCGGCACAGATACGCAGTATTTT,CASSIKRFGTDTQYF
few,-,TRBJ1-1,TRBV9,TGTGCCAGCAGCAGCAGTCAGAACACTGAAGCTTTCTTT,CASSSSQNTEAFF
-,-,TRBJ2-2,TRBV12-3/TRBV12-4,TGTGCCAGCAGCCGCGGGACCGGGGAGCTGTTTTTT,CASSRGTGELFF
few,-,TRBJ2-1,TRBV3-1/TRBV3-2,TGTGCCAGCAGCCAACGGACCAACAATGAGCAGTTCTTC,CASSQRTNNEQFF
-,TRBD1,TRBJ2-7,TRBV20-1,TGCAGTGCTCCAAACAGGGGGCAACAGTACTTC,CSAPNRGQQYF
-,TRBD2,TRBJ2-5,TRBV18,TGTGCCAGCTCACCACTAGCGGGGGGCCTCCAAGAGACCCAGTACTTC,CASSPLAGGLQETQYF
-,TRBD1,TRBJ1-4,TRBV6-5,TGTGCCAGCAGTTACGCAGGGGGGGCAACTAATGAAAAACTGTTTTTT,CASSYAGGATNEKLFF
once,-,TRBJ1-2,TRBV5-1,TGCGCCAGCAGCTTGGCCCTCAACTATGGCTACACCTTC,CASSLALNYGYTF
-,-,TRBJ2-5,TRBV20-1,TGCAGTGCTAGTGGGGGCACCTCAGAGACCCAGTACTTC,CSASGGTSETQYF